Sequencing of this T cell receptor (beta chain) was carried out in a study of blood T cell repertoires in COVID-19. Across the whole study: Acute and convalescent COVID-19 samples came from the United States, Italy and Spain.

In the authors' workflow: Amplification of reference gene primers provided the estimated nucleated cell counts. Generated by immunoSEQ multiplex PCR, the TCRdb table keeps only in-frame clones and is missing some. V, J and clone size were drawn from that table, and D and trimming were deduced from the DNA. The sample yields some 350,000 clones, 85% to 90% seen once. This CDR3 contains 15 residues. The V end lost 0 bases, the J end lost 7 bases, and 11 bases lay between the germline ends. Germline assignment: CDR1 SGDLS and CDR2 YYNGEE. This receptor was identified in a woman in her seventies with COVID-19, enrolled during active disease. The chain has TRBV9 and TRBJ1-6; D is possibly TRBD1 (6 bases). Sequenced input: peripheral blood. The CDR3 region has the DNA TGTGCCAGCAGCGTAGACCCAGGGGACAATTCACCCCTCCACTTT. This translates into CASSVDPGDNSPLHF.